This T cell receptor (beta chain) was retrieved from a study of shared clonotypes between healthy human individuals. Study-wide results and limits: Clonotype sharing among the donors was expected to vary with sequencing depth. Generation probabilities were higher for clonotypes shared across all four sorted-subset donors than for unshared ones.

Generated by immunoSEQ multiplex PCR, the TCRdb table keeps only in-frame clones and is missing some. The data show around 1,900,000 clones, 80% to 95% seen once. Positive CCR7 selection of CD45RO-negative cells yielded the naive CD8 cells, and terminally differentiated effector memory CD45RA+ cells were excluded. The donor cohort consisted entirely of Caucasian adults residing in Nashville, Tennessee. Germline V gene data show CDR1 as ENHRY and CDR2 as SYGVKD. V was clipped by 0 bases and J by 6 bases, with 9 bases between them. The CDR3 sequence is 13 residues long. A note on this clone: No antigen is known for it.

The TCR sequence derives from a man aged 18 to 30 in good health. Some clones in this sample may be carry-over from other donors' samples. The specimen was naive CD8+ T cells from PBMCs. V gene TRBV10-3 combines with J gene TRBJ2-7; D is unclear. Here the CDR3 DNA reads TGTGCCATCAGTGAGTCGGCCCCTCGCGAGCAGTACTTC. Amino acid sequence: CAISESAPREQYF.